This TCR beta chain was documented in a study of blood T cells in healthy people across ages. The use of a sample-barcoded 5' primer and a J-beta primer mix characterized a second PCR of about 7 to 12 cycles. Researchers report that each sample yielded at least 3 million CDR3-containing paired-end reads. TCRdb recomputed calls from the 5' RACE reads with MiXCR, one row per CDR3 protein. The table shows 550,000 to 800,000 distinct CDR3 sequences, with 32% occurring only once. Trimming left V 2 bases short and J 3 bases short, with 13 bases between. The CDR3 is 16 residues long. CDR1 and CDR2 (germline): LNHNV, YYDKDF (reference sequence).

The source material was blood. The receptor comes from a woman over 75 in good health. The rearrangement joins TRBV15 to TRBJ1-4; a possible D gene is TRBD1 (6 bases). CDR3 sequence (DNA): TGTGCCACCAGCAGACGGACGGGGGCGGCTAATGAAAAACTGTTTTTT. Its protein is CATSRRTGAANEKLFF.